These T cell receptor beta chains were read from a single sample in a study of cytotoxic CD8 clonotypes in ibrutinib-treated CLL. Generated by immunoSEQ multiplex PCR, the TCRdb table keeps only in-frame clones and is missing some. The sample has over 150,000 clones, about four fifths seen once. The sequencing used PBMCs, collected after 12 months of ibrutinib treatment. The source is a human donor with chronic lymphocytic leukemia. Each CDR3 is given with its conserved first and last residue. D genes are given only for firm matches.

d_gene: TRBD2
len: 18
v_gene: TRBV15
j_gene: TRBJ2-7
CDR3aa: CATSRRRAGTSGSYEQYF

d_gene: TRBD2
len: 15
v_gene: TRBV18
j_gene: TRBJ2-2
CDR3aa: CASSLTSGDTGELFF

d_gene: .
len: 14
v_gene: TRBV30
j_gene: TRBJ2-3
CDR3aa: CAWEVSSSTDTQYF

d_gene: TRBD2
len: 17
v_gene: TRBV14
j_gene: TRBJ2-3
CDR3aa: CASSRSLAGVYTDTQYF

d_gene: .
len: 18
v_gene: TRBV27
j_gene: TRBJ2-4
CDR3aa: CASSFRADKSRGKNIQYF

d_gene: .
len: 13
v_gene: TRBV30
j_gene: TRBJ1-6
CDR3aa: CACPTGYNSPLHF

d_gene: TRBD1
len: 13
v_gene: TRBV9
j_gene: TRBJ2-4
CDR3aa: CASSGTGGSIQYF

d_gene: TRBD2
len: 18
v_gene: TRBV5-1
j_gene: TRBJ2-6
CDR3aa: CASSLAGGGISGANVLTF

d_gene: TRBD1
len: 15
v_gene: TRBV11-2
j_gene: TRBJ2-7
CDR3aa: CASSLEPGGGYEQYF

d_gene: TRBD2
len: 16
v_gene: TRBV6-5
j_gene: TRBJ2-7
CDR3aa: CASSWGLAGGNYEQYF

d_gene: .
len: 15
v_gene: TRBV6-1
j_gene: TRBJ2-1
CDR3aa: CASSEVRPSLGEQFF

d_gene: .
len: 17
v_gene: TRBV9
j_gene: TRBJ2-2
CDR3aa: CASSVGGTRRDTGELFF

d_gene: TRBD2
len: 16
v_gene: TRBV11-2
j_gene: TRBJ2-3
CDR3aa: CASSQGAGERLDTQYF

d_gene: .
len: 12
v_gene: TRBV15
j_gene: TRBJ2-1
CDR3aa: CATSRGRNEQFF

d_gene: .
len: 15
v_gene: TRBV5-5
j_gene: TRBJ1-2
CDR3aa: CASSQDFAGVSGYTF

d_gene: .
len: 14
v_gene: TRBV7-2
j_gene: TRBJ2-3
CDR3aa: CASSLLAVRDTQYF

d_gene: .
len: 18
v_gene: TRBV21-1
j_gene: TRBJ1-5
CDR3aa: CASILSGGKGGSNQPQHF

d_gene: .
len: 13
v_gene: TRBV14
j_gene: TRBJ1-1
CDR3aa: CASSRIIGTEAFF

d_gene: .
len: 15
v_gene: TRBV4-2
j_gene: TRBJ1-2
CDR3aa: CASSPHPGSGYGYTF

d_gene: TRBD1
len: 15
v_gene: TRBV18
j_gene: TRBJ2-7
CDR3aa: CASSLGRGRSYEQYF

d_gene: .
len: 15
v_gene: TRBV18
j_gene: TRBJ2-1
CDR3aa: CASSPLGSSYNEQFF

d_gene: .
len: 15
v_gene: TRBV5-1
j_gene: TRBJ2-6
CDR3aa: CASSWQGTGANVLTF

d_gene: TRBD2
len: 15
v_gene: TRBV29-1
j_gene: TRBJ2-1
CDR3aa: CSLPTSGRGYNEQFF

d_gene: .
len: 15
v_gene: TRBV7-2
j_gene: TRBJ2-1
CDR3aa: CASWGGGYSYNEQFF

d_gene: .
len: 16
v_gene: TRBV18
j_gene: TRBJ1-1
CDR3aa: CASSPRGLNLNTEAFF

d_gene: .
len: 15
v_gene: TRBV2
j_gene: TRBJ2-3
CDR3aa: CASSEARTPTDTQYF

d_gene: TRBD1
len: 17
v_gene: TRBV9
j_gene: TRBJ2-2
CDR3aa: CASSLGTGGAGTGELFF

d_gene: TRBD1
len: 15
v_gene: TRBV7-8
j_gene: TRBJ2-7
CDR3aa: CASRQRTGGTYEQYF

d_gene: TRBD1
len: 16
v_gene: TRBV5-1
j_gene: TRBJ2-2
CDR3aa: CASSIGTERNTGELFF

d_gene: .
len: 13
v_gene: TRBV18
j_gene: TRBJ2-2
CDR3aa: CASSPETTGELFF

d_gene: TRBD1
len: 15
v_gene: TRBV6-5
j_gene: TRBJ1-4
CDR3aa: CASSYLQGIQGKLFF

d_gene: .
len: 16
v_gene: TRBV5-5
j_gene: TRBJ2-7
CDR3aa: CASSFGGGRSIHEQYF

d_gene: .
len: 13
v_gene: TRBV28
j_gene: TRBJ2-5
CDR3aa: CASSLNQGGTQYF

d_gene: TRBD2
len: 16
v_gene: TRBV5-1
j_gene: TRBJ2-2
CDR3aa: CASSLEGSGRTGELFF

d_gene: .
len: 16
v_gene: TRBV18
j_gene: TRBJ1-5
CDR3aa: CASSPPGRGGNQPQHF

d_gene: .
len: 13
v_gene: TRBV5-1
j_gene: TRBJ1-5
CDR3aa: CASSFTANQPQHF

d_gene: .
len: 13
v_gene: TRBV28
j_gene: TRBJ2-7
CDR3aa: CASSSGRSHEQYF

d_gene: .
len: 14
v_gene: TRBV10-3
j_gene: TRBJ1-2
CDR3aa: CAISESGQTYGYTF

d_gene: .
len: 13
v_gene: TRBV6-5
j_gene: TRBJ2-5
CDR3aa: CASSPIREETQYF

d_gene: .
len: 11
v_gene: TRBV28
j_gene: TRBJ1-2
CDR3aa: CAAGSNYGYTF

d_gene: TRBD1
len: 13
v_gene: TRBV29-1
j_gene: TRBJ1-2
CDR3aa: CSVGDRDAYGYTF

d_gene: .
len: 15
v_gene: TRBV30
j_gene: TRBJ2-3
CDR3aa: CAWSVVPRRTDTQYF

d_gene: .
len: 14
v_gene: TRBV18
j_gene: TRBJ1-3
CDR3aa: CASSPESSGNTIYF

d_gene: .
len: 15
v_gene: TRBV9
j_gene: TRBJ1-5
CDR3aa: CASSVGFRKDQPQHF

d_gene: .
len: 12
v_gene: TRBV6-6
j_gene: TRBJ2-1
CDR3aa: CASSSSGDEQFF

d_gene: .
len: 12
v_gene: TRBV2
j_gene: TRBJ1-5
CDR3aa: CASRLNIGPQHF

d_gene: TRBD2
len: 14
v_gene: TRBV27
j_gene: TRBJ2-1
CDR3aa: CASIGGGLYNEQFF